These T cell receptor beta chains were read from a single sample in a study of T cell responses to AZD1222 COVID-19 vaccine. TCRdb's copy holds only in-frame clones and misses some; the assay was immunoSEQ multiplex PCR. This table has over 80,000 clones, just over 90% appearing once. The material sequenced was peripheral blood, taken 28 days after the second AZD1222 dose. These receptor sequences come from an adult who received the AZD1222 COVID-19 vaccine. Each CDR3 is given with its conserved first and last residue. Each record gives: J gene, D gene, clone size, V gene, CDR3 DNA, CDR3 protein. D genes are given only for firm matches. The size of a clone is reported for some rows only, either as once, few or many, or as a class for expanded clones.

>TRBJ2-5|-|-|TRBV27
TGTGCCAGCAGTTCCCTCCACCAAGAGACCCAGTACTTC
CASSSLHQETQYF
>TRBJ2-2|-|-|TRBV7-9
TGTGCCAGCAGCTTAAGGGGGAACACCGGGGAGCTGTTTTTT
CASSLRGNTGELFF
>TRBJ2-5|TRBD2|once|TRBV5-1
TGCGCCAGCAGCTTGGGGGGACTAGCGGGAGTGGAGACCCAGTACTTC
CASSLGGLAGVETQYF
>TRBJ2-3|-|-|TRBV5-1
TGCGCCAGCAGCCCCGGACGGTTTAGCACAGATACGCAGTATTTT
CASSPGRFSTDTQYF
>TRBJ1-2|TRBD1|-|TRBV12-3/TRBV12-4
TGTGCCAGCAGCCCACAGGGGGCGCGTGGCTACACCTTC
CASSPQGARGYTF
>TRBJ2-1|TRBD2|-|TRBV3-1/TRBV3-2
TGTGCCAGCAGCCACACCGGGACTAGCATACGCTACAATGAGCAGTTCTTC
CASSHTGTSIRYNEQFF
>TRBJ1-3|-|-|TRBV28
TGTGCCAGCACTCCTGACTACCGAAACACCATATATTTT
CASTPDYRNTIYF
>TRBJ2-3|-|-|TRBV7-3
TGTGCCAGCAGCCCTTCTAGCGAGAGGGGAGATACGCAGTATTTT
CASSPSSERGDTQYF
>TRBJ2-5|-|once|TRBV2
TGTGCCGGACACATCCCCCCGGGGGAGACCCAGTACTTC
CAGHIPPGETQYF
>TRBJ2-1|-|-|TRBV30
TGTGCCTGGAGCCCTAGGGGATCCTACAATGAGCAGTTCTTC
CAWSPRGSYNEQFF
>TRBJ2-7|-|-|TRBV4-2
TGTGCCAGCAGCCAAGAAATACAGGGACCCTACGAGCAGTACTTC
CASSQEIQGPYEQYF
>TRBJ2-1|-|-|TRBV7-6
TGTGCCAGCAGCTCCCCTGCAGGCTACAATGAGCAGTTCTTC
CASSSPAGYNEQFF
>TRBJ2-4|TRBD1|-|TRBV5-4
TGTGCCAGCAGCTCACAGGGGGCAGTAGGAAACATTCAGTACTTC
CASSSQGAVGNIQYF
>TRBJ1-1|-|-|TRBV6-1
TGTGCCAGCAGTGAATCTAGGGAATTGGCTGCTTTCTTT
CASSESRELAAFF
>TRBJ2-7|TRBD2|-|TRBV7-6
TGTGCCAGCAGTCTCCAAACGGGCGGGAGCTCCTACGAGCAGTACTTC
CASSLQTGGSSYEQYF
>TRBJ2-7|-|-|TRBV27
TGTGCCAGCAGATTCCGGGATTCCTTCTACGAGCAGTACTTC
CASRFRDSFYEQYF
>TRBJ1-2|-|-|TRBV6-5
TGTGCCAGCAGCCCCCAGGGAAGGGAGAACTATGGCTACACCTTC
CASSPQGRENYGYTF
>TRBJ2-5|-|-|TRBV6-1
TGTGCCAGCAGTGAAACCGGGACCTCAGAGGACTTC
CASSETGTSEDF
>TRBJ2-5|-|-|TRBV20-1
TGCAGTGCTAGTAGGCGGTTAGGTAGCCAAGAGACCCAGTACTTC
CSASRRLGSQETQYF
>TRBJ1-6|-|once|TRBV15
TGTGCCACCAGCTGGTCAGCCGCAAATTCACCCCTCCACTTT
CATSWSAANSPLHF
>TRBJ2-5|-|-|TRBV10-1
TGCGCCAGCCGAGACAGTGACCAAGAGACCCAGTACTTC
CASRDSDQETQYF
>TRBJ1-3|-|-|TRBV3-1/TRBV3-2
TGTGCCAGCAGCCCGGTGGGAAACACCATATATTTT
CASSPVGNTIYF
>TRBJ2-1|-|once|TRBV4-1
TGCGCCAGCAGCCAACACAGGGAATACAATGAGCAGTTCTTC
CASSQHREYNEQFF
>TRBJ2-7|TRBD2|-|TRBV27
TGTGCCAGCAGTTCCGGCCCACTAGCGGGAGACACTGACGAGCAGTACTTC
CASSSGPLAGDTDEQYF
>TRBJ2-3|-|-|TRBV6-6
TGTGCCAGCAGTTACGGGGGATTGGGGGCAGATACGCAGTATTTT
CASSYGGLGADTQYF
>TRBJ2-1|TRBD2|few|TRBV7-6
TGTGCCAGCAGCCCCACCAGCGGGAGCCTGGGGTGGGAGCAGTTCTTC
CASSPTSGSLGWEQFF
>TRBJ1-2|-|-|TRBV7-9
TGTGCCAGCAGCTTAGAAGTCGGGCACAACTATGGCTACACCTTC
CASSLEVGHNYGYTF
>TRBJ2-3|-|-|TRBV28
TGTGCCAGCAGTTTAGAGGCACAGTCCCTAAGCACAGATACGCAGTATTTT
CASSLEAQSLSTDTQYF
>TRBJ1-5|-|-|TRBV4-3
TGCGCCAGCAGCCAAGCGGGGGGGCCCAATCAGCCCCAGCATTTT
CASSQAGGPNQPQHF
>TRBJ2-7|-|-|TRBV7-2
TGTGCCAGCAGCTTACAGCCGAGGGAGTTCGGCGAGCAGTACTTC
CASSLQPREFGEQYF
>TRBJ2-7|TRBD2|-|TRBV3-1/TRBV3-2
TGTGCCAGCAGCCACCTGGAGCGGGGCGAGCAGTACTTC
CASSHLERGEQYF
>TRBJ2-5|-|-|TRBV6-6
TGTGCCAGCAGTTACGTGGGAGTTGAGACCCAGTACTTC
CASSYVGVETQYF
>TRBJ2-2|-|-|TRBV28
TGTGCCAGCAGTTTATGGCCGGCGACAGAAGGCGGGGAGCTGTTTTTT
CASSLWPATEGGELFF
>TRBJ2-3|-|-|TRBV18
TGTGCCAGCTCACCACAGACCTCCTTCCCAGATACGCAGTATTTT
CASSPQTSFPDTQYF
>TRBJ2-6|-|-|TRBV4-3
TGCGCCAGCAGCCATGCACTTATTGGGGGCTCTGGGGCCAACGTCCTGACTTTC
CASSHALIGGSGANVLTF
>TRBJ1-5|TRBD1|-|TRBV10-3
TGTGCCATAGCGGGACAGGATTATCAGCCCCAGCATTTT
CAIAGQDYQPQHF
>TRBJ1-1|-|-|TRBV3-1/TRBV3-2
TGTGCCAGCAGCCAAGCGGGGGTTGGAACTGAAGCTTTCTTT
CASSQAGVGTEAFF
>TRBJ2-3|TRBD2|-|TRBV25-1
TGTGCCAGCAGCGAGACCAACCTAGCGGGAGTCGGGGAAACGCAGTATTTT
CASSETNLAGVGETQYF
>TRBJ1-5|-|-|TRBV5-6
TGTGCCAGCAGCTTGGCCGGGGGTCCGAATCAGCCCCAGCATTTT
CASSLAGGPNQPQHF
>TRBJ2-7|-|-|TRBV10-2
TGCGCCAGCAGTGAAGGGGGGAACGAGCAGTACTTC
CASSEGGNEQYF
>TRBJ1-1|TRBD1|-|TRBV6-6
TGTGCCAGCAGTCAGGGCCGGACAGGGGAAGCTTTCTTT
CASSQGRTGEAFF
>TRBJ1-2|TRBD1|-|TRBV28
TGTGCCAGCAGTCCAGGGGGCGTGGGCTATGGCTACACCTTC
CASSPGGVGYGYTF
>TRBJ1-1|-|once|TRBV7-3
TGTGCCAGCAGCCCTGGACCCGGATCTGAAGCTTTCTTT
CASSPGPGSEAFF
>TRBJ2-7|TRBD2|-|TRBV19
TGTGCCAGTAGACCTAGGACTAGCGGTGGCGAGCAGTACTTC
CASRPRTSGGEQYF
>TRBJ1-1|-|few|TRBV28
TGTGCCAGCAGTTTCTGGTCAGGGGAAGCTTTCTTT
CASSFWSGEAFF
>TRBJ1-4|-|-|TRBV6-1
TGTGCCAGCAGTGAAAGCATAGGGGCTTATGAAAAACTGTTTTTT
CASSESIGAYEKLFF
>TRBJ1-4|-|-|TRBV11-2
TGTGCCAGCAGCTCCGGGCAGTCTAATGAAAAACTGTTTTTT
CASSSGQSNEKLFF
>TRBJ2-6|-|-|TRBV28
TGTGCCACCATGACGGGCGGAATCTCTGGGGCCAACGTCCTGACTTTC
CATMTGGISGANVLTF